Presented here are 21 T cell receptor beta chains from one specimen sequenced in a study of Graves' ophthalmopathy and Graves' hyperthyroidism. Amplification from RNA transcripts yielded the TCR beta CDR3 regions. A first-round RT-PCR used HTBI primers, followed by a second-round multiplex PCR. TCRdb reanalysed the multiplex PCR reads using MiXCR and keeps one entry per CDR3 protein. Seen here are fewer than 650,000 distinct CDR3 sequences, over 20% observed once, and the top ten hold approximately 6.5%. Specimen: peripheral blood. All receptors come from a woman younger than 30 with stable Graves' hyperthyroidism. Some clones in this sample may be carry-over from other donors' samples.

This clonotype was detected ten times or more. The chain employs TRBV7-8 and TRBJ2-7, with 7 bases lining up with TRBD1. The CDR3 consists of 15 residues. The J segment lost 8 bases and the V segment lost 0 bases, leaving 10 bases of the junction unmatched. Germline V lookup: CDR1 SGHVS, CDR2 FQNEAQ. CDR3 coding DNA: TGTGCCAGCAGCTTAGCGCGAGACAGGGTGGCTAAGCAGTACTTC. Translation: CASSLARDRVAKQYF.

The rearrangement links TRBV6-1 to TRBJ2-7; TRBD2 might be the D (5 bases). Trimming removed 6 bases from V and 3 bases from J, with 9 bases in between. Germline loops: CDR1 MNHNS, CDR2 SASEGT. This CDR3 has 12 amino acids. CDR3 protein: CASREVIYEQYF. In DNA form, the CDR3 reads TGTGCCAGCAGGGAGGTTATCTACGAGCAGTACTTC.

This chain links TRBV27 with TRBJ1-1, with D perhaps matching TRBD1 (5 bases). CDR3 length equals 14 residues. The germline CDR1 and CDR2 sequences are MNHEY and SMNVEV (reference sequence). V was trimmed by 7 bases and J by 4 bases, leaving 16 bases between them. The CDR3 loop is CASKPTGGRTEAFF. The CDR3 nucleotides are TGTGCCAGCAAACCAACGGGGGGACGCACTGAAGCTTTCTTT.

This clonotype was picked up a small number of times. The V call is TRBV4-1, the J call TRBJ1-5; D is perhaps TRBD1 (5 bases). This CDR3 spans 15 amino acids. In germline, CDR1 is MGHRA, CDR2 YSYEKL. V lost 3 bases, J lost 7 bases, and 16 bases lay in between. The CDR3 DNA reads as TGCGCCAGCAGCCATCCACCAGGTGGGGACCAGCCCCAGCATTTT. Amino acids: CASSHPPGGDQPQHF.

There are many counts of this clonotype. The V gene is TRBV6-1, the J gene TRBJ2-7, with D unclear. Germline-derived CDR1 and CDR2 are MNHNS and SASEGT. There are 14 residues in the CDR3. The germline V and J ends were trimmed by 3 bases and 3 bases, with 12 bases remaining between them. In nucleotides, the CDR3 is TGTGCCAGCAGTGACCTCCGTTTAATCTACGAGCAGTACTTC. It is translated as CASSDLRLIYEQYF.

The CDR3 region has the DNA TGTGCCAGCAGTGAAGCGGTGGGACCCAGGGTTAGGTACGAGCAGTACTTC. This translates into CASSEAVGPRVRYEQYF. J is TRBJ2-7 and V is TRBV6-1; D is possibly TRBD1 or TRBD2 (5 bases each). V was shortened by 0 bases and J by 4 bases, with 19 bases between the two germline ends. CDR3 length equals 17 residues. Looked up from germline, CDR1 is MNHNS and CDR2 is SASEGT.

The chain couples TRBV25-1 to TRBJ1-2; possible D gene TRBD1, 6 bases. The germline V gene encodes CDR1 MGHDK and CDR2 SYGVNS. The CDR3 is 16 residues long. Trimming stripped 2 bases from V and 7 bases from J, with 20 bases between. The CDR3 reads CASSEAGQTMMGGYTF. The CDR3 nucleotides are TGTGCCAGCAGTGAAGCGGGACAAACCATGATGGGTGGCTACACCTTC.

This clonotype was counted many times. This chain connects TRBV6-1 to TRBJ1-5; the D gene is possibly TRBD1 (6 bases). The ends were cut back, 6 bases at V and 0 bases at J, with 12 bases in the middle. Looked up from germline, CDR1 is MNHNS and CDR2 is SASEGT. The CDR3 is 15 residues long. CDR3 residues: CASSPGHNSNQPQHF. CDR3 DNA: TGTGCCAGCAGCCCGGGACACAATAGCAATCAGCCCCAGCATTTT.

This clonotype turned up a few times. The genes are TRBV27 and TRBJ2-3; TRBD1 aligns across 7 bases. The germline CDR1 and CDR2 sequences are MNHEY and SMNVEV (reference sequence). V dropped 6 bases and J dropped 2; count of bases not matched to a gene: 5. The CDR3 loop spans 14 amino acids. The CDR3 nucleotides are TGTGCCAGCAGCCGGACAGGCCCCACAGATACGCAGTATTTT. Encoded protein: CASSRTGPTDTQYF.

This clonotype has ten or more counts. The V and J genes are TRBV28 and TRBJ2-7; D uncertain. Germline CDR1 and CDR2: MDHEN and SYDVKM. This CDR3 has 11 amino acids. Between the trimmed V and J ends, which lost 3 bases and 7 bases, there was a span of 7 bases. CDR3 region: CASSFGKEQYF. The CDR3 DNA reads as TGTGCCAGCAGTTTCGGAAAAGAGCAGTACTTC.

CDR3 residues: CASSYAREETQYF. CDR3 nucleotide sequence: TGTGCCAGCAGTTACGCCAGGGAAGAGACCCAGTACTTC. The chain employs TRBV6-2 or TRBV6-3 and TRBJ2-5; possible D gene TRBD1, 5 bases. Per the germline V gene, CDR1 is MNHEY and CDR2 is SVGEGT. The CDR3 is 13 residues long. V lost 2 bases and J 3 bases, leaving 7 bases between the germline ends.

In this sample, this clonotype turned up many times. The rearrangement links TRBV24-1 to TRBJ1-5; 9 positions agree with TRBD1. The germline CDR1 and CDR2 sequences are KGHDR and SFDVKD. The CDR3 runs to 15 residues. V shed 1 base, J shed 5 bases, and the junction held 2 bases outside the gene matches. For the CDR3, the DNA is TGTGCCACCAGTGATTTTTGGACAGGGGATCAGCCCCAGCATTTT. Translated: CATSDFWTGDQPQHF.

The V call is TRBV28, the J call TRBJ1-1; D gene uncertain. The CDR3 runs to 11 residues. Germline CDR1 MDHEN, CDR2 SYDVKM. Trimming cost V 7 bases and J 8 bases, with 11 bases left between them. CDR3 nucleotides: TGTGCCAGCACCTTGACGGGAGAAGCTTTCTTT. Amino acids: CASTLTGEAFF.

This clonotype was seen more than once but under ten times. The chain uses TRBV29-1 and TRBJ1-2; D unresolved. Germline-derived CDR1 and CDR2 are SQVTM and ANQGSEA. V lost 0 bases, J lost 5 bases, and 13 bases lay in between. This CDR3 contains 14 residues. The CDR3 DNA reads as TGCAGCGTTGAAGATCTCCGGAATGAGTATGGCTACACCTTC. It is translated as CSVEDLRNEYGYTF.

This clonotype was seen at least ten times. The V gene is TRBV5-6, the J gene TRBJ2-5; 12 positions agree with TRBD2. This CDR3 is built from 17 residues. The germline CDR1 and CDR2 sequences are SGHDT and YYEEEE. V lost 2 bases to trimming and J lost 5 bases; unmatched junction nucleotides: 10. CDR3 sequence reads: CASSLLAGGFGRETQYF. CDR3 coding DNA: TGTGCCAGCAGCTTACTAGCGGGGGGCTTCGGGAGGGAGACCCAGTACTTC.

This clonotype was seen repeatedly, ten times or more. DNA for the CDR3: TGTGCCAGCAGAACGAAACGGTCCTCTGGCCGGGAGACCCAGTACTTC. Its protein product is CASRTKRSSGRETQYF. V gene TRBV6-1 combines with J gene TRBJ2-5; no clear D. Trimming cost V 6 bases and J 5 bases, with 22 bases left between them. The CDR3 runs to 16 residues. Germline V gene lookup returns CDR1 MNHNS and CDR2 SASEGT.

This sequence joins TRBV20-1 and TRBJ1-1, with D possibly TRBD1 on 5 matching bases. The V end was cut by 0 bases, the J end by 0 bases, with 11 bases between. The CDR3 covers 15 residues. Germline-derived CDR1 and CDR2 are DFQATT and SNEGSKA (reference sequence). CDR3 coding DNA: TGCAGTGCTAGAGAGGGGGGGGAACTGAACACTGAAGCTTTCTTT. Protein sequence: CSAREGGELNTEAFF.

The chain recombines TRBV27 with TRBJ1-2, with 8 bases that match TRBD1. J gave up 2 bases and V 4 bases, and 6 bases lay outside the gene matches. Germline V gene data show CDR1 as MNHEY and CDR2 as SMNVEV (reference sequence). The CDR3 runs 15 residues. The CDR3 nucleotides read TGTGCCAGCAGTTCCACACAGGGGGTGAACTATGGCTACACCTTC. Protein sequence: CASSSTQGVNYGYTF.

For this clonotype: This may stem from a read error, because a much larger clone lies one nucleotide away. The conserved phenylalanine or tryptophan normally closing the CDR3 is absent here, so this likely arose from a read error. CDR3: CASRQNTGHGYTY. Here the CDR3 DNA reads TGTGCCAGCAGACAAAACACAGGACACGGCTACACCTAC. The J gene is TRBJ1-2, the V gene TRBV7-9; a possible D gene is TRBD1 (5 bases). Between the trimmed V and J ends, which lost 6 bases and 8 bases, there was a span of 16 bases. The V gene's germline CDR1 is SEHNR and CDR2 FQNEAQ (reference sequence). The CDR3 covers 13 residues.

This clonotype was seen repeatedly, ten times or more. This sequence joins TRBV28 and TRBJ1-1; a possible D gene is TRBD1 (6 bases). This CDR3 comprises 17 residues. Trimming took off 3 bases at V and 6 bases at J, with 23 bases between the two ends. Per germline, CDR1 MDHEN and CDR2 SYDVKM. CDR3 in amino acids: CASSLIPGVAGKAEAFF. The CDR3 DNA is TGTGCCAGCAGTTTGATTCCAGGGGTCGCCGGAAAGGCTGAAGCTTTCTTT.

V usage is TRBV27 and J usage is TRBJ1-6; D remains ambiguous. Germline V gene sequence: CDR1 MNHEY, CDR2 SMNVEV (reference sequence). With 5 bases removed from V and 7 bases from J, the gap between germline ends came to 9 bases. The CDR3 has 13 amino acids. CDR3 sequence: CASSKLGNSPLHF. The CDR3 coding sequence is TGTGCCAGCAGTAAATTGGGAAATTCACCCCTCCACTTT.